This T cell receptor beta chain was sequenced in a study of cytomegalovirus exposure and HLA in healthy donors. Healthy bone marrow donors made up the cohort. V lost 6 bases, J lost 6 bases, and 17 bases lay in between. The CDR3 is 14 residues long. From germline, CDR1 is KGHSH and CDR2 LQKENI. PCR used 60 Vbeta primers and 13 Jbeta primers. Generated by immunoSEQ multiplex PCR, the TCRdb table keeps only in-frame clones and is missing some. The sample holds some 150,000 clones; roughly 76% are singletons and the top ten take around 13%. Sequenced input: PBMCs. This receptor was identified in a woman in her forties or fifties in good health and CMV-seronegative. The chain is built from TRBV18 and TRBJ1-2; tentative D call: TRBD1 (6 bases). CDR3 region: CASSFAQGRDGYTF. CDR3 DNA sequence: TGTGCCAGCTCTTTCGCACAGGGAAGGGATGGCTACACCTTC.